These 30 T cell receptor beta chains were sequenced from one sample in a study of CD8+CD57+ T cells in acquired aplastic anemia. Sequencing involved patients with CD8+CD57+ cell expansion previously shown by flow cytometry. Template material for TCR beta VDJ and CDR3 profiling consisted of genomic DNA. TCRdb reanalysed the reads using MiXCR and keeps one entry per CDR3 protein. The sample carries approximately 190,000 distinct CDR3 sequences, roughly half recorded once. What was sequenced was sorted CD4+, CD8+, or CD8+CD57+ T cells (not recorded which) from PBMCs. The receptors shown here come from a human donor with aplastic anemia.

This clonotype was found many times. The CDR3 protein is CSAPDRSRYEQYF. The DNA for the CDR3 is TGCAGTGCCCCCGACCGATCGCGGTACGAGCAGTACTTC. The V and J genes are TRBV20-1 and TRBJ2-7; D remains ambiguous. The CDR3 consists of 13 residues. Germline V CDR1 and CDR2: DFQATT, SNEGSKA (reference sequence). The ends were cut back, 6 bases at V and 4 bases at J, with 16 bases in the middle.

This rearrangement joins TRBV9 to TRBJ2-5, with no clear D. The CDR3 has 13 residues. Trimming stripped 0 bases from V and 7 bases from J, with 10 bases between. Germline loops: CDR1 SGDLS, CDR2 YYNGEE. CDR3 loop: CASSVVWSGTQYF. For the CDR3, the DNA is TGTGCCAGCAGCGTAGTCTGGTCGGGGACCCAGTACTTC.

The gene calls are TRBV20-1 and TRBJ1-2; a possible D gene is TRBD1 (6 bases). V lost 0 bases, J lost 4 bases, and 15 bases lay in between. The CDR3 runs to 15 residues. CDR1 is DFQATT, CDR2 SNEGSKA, per germline (reference sequence). CDR3 sequence (DNA): TGCAGTGCTAGAGATCAAGGCAGGGGTTTCTATGGCTACACCTTC. Translating gives CSARDQGRGFYGYTF.

This rearrangement joins TRBV2 to TRBJ2-7, with 10 bases identical to TRBD1. In germline, CDR1 is SNHLY, CDR2 FYNNEI. This CDR3 comprises 13 residues. V lost 6 bases to trimming and J lost 7 bases; unmatched junction nucleotides: 6. Here the CDR3 DNA reads TGTGCCAGCAGCACCGGGACAGGGGAAGAGCAGTACTTC. This sequence encodes CASSTGTGEEQYF.

The chain joins TRBV4-2 to TRBJ2-7; possibly TRBD1 for D (7 bases). CDR3 length: 13 residues. Trimming cost V 0 bases and J 5 bases, with 8 bases left between them. Germline loops: CDR1 LGHNA, CDR2 YNFKEQ. CDR3 loop: CASSQDRGDEQYF. The CDR3 DNA reads as TGTGCCAGCAGCCAAGACAGGGGGGACGAGCAGTACTTC.

Remarks on this clonotype: This could be a read error, since a much larger clone is one nucleotide away. The V call is TRBV25-1, the J call TRBJ2-5; D gene ambiguous. The CDR3 length is 14 residues. V lost 4 bases and J lost 0, with 9 bases in between. Germline loops: CDR1 MGHDK, CDR2 SYGVNS. CDR3 loop: CASSGVLYQETQYF. CDR3 in DNA: TGTGCCAGCAGTGGGGTCCTGTACCAAGAGACCCAGTACTTC.

This chain uses TRBV4-3 with TRBJ2-1, with 13 bases that match TRBD2. V was clipped by 1 base and J by 5 bases; unmatched bases: 2. The CDR3 has 16 residues. From germline, CDR1 is LGHNA and CDR2 YSLEER. CDR3 sequence: CASSQGLAGGDNEQFF. CDR3 nucleotide sequence: TGCGCCAGCAGCCAAGGACTAGCGGGGGGAGACAATGAGCAGTTCTTC.

The chain uses TRBV7-6 and TRBJ2-7; 9 nucleotides agree with TRBD1. Unmatched junction bases numbered 8, after V lost 4 bases and J lost 1 base. Germline assignment: CDR1 SGHVS and CDR2 FNYEAQ. The CDR3 extends over 16 amino acids. The CDR3 DNA sequence: TGTGCCAGCAGCTCAGGGGACAGGGTAAGTTCCTACGAGCAGTACTTC. Its translation is CASSSGDRVSSYEQYF.

This chain uses TRBV10-3 with TRBJ1-2; 8 nucleotides line up with TRBD1. The CDR3 consists of 14 residues. Germline values: CDR1 ENHRY, CDR2 SYGVKD. Trimming cost V 4 bases and J 8 bases; bases outside gene matches: 9. The CDR3 bases are TGTGCCATCAGTGCAGCGCGGGACAGGCGAGGCTACACCTTC. Its translation: CAISAARDRRGYTF.

This clonotype was recorded at least ten times. V is TRBV11-2 and J is TRBJ2-5; 9 bases fit TRBD2. The CDR3 is 15 residues long. CDR1 and CDR2 (germline): SGHAT, FQNNGV. The J segment lost 2 bases and the V segment lost 3 bases, leaving 4 bases of the junction unmatched. The CDR3 is CASSFAGGLQETQYF. The CDR3, as DNA: TGTGCCAGCAGCTTCGCGGGGGGGTTACAAGAGACCCAGTACTTC.

This clonotype was counted many times. The chain uses TRBV5-4 and TRBJ2-1, with TRBD1 as a possible D gene (5 bases). The CDR3 consists of 14 residues. With 3 bases removed from V and 6 bases from J, the gap between germline ends came to 13 bases. Germline values: CDR1 SGHNT, CDR2 YYREEE (reference sequence). CDR3 sequence: CASSYNLQGNEQFF. The CDR3 nucleotides are TGTGCCAGCAGCTATAATCTTCAGGGCAATGAGCAGTTCTTC.

Ten or more counts support this clonotype. The rearrangement uses TRBV20-1 and TRBJ2-3; 10 nucleotides match TRBD2. Germline CDR1 DFQATT, CDR2 SNEGSKA (reference sequence). The CDR3 length is 16 residues. V trimming: 0 bases; J trimming: 9 bases; junction bases outside the gene matches: 12. This chain's CDR3 is CSARDPSSGSWGTQYF. CDR3 bases: TGCAGTGCTAGAGATCCGTCTAGCGGGAGCTGGGGCACGCAGTATTTT.

This clonotype was detected a few times. The CDR3 nucleotides read TGTGCCTCCCATTCGGGGGGCAGCACAGATACGCAGTATTTT. Translating gives CASHSGGSTDTQYF. The chain recombines TRBV19 with TRBJ2-3; possible D gene TRBD2, 7 bases. V lost 11 bases and J lost 0, with 15 bases in between. Germline CDR1 LNHDA, CDR2 SQIVND (reference sequence). The CDR3 has 14 residues.

In its sample, this clonotype was seen many times. The J gene is TRBJ1-1, the V gene TRBV9; D not certain. Germline values: CDR1 SGDLS, CDR2 YYNGEE. V lost 3 bases and J 0 bases, leaving 3 bases between the germline ends. The CDR3 runs to 12 residues. This CDR3 is CASSGMNTEAFF. The DNA of the CDR3 is TGTGCCAGCAGCGGTATGAACACTGAAGCTTTCTTT.

This clonotype appeared many times. The J gene is TRBJ2-7, the V gene TRBV7-9, with D possibly called TRBD1 or TRBD2 (5 bases each). From germline, CDR1 is SEHNR and CDR2 FQNEAQ (reference sequence). This CDR3 region has 17 residues. V was pared by 9 bases and J by 1 base, with 25 bases between. The DNA of the CDR3 is TGTGCCAGGGCGGACCGCCGTTGGAACTGGGGGTCCTACGAGCAGTACTTC. This gives the protein CARADRRWNWGSYEQYF.

This clonotype occurred once. This chain uses TRBV7-9 with TRBJ1-1; D ambiguous. The germline gives CDR1 SEHNR, CDR2 FQNEAQ (reference sequence). The CDR3 covers 12 residues. The V gene lost 7 bases and the J gene lost 6 bases, with 12 bases spanning the gap. CDR3 DNA: TGTGCCAGCACTTTGGCGGGTGCTGAAGCTTTCTTT. Amino acids: CASTLAGAEAFF.

In the case of this clonotype: One junction end does not reproduce the germline sequence, and a read error may be involved. The V gene is TRBV10-3, the J gene TRBJ1-1; 8 bases fit TRBD1. Per the germline V gene, CDR1 is ENHRY and CDR2 is SYGVKD. The CDR3 spans 15 residues. DNA of the CDR3: TGTGCCACCAGTGACCCTGAGACAGGGGCCCCTGAAGCTTTCTTT. This gives the protein CATSDPETGAPEAFF.

The chain combines TRBV25-1 with TRBJ2-2, with TRBD1 as a possible D gene (5 bases). The V gene lost 7 bases and the J gene lost 5 bases, with 17 bases spanning the gap. CDR3 length: 15 residues. CDR1 MGHDK and CDR2 SYGVNS come from the germline V gene. The DNA of the CDR3 is TGTGCCAGCACCCCCCCCGCAGGGTGGACCGGGGAGCTGTTTTTT. Translation gives CASTPPAGWTGELFF.

This clonotype was observed a single time. The chain couples TRBV5-1 to TRBJ1-1; 8 bases agree with TRBD1. Per germline, CDR1 SGHRS and CDR2 YFSETQ. The CDR3 is made up of 17 amino acids. V was pared by 2 bases and J by 0 bases, with 9 bases of the junction left unmatched. For the CDR3, the DNA is TGCGCCAGCAGCTTAGGGGGACAGGACATACTGAACACTGAAGCTTTCTTT. It codes for CASSLGGQDILNTEAFF.

Only a few counts were recorded for this clonotype. A much bigger clone sits one base away, suggesting this may be a read error. In this CDR3 the conserved last residue, phenylalanine or tryptophan, is missing, so a read error is likely. The rearrangement joins TRBV12-3 or TRBV12-4 to TRBJ1-2; D is ambiguous. This CDR3 contains 12 residues. V lost 6 bases, J lost 8 bases, and 13 bases lay in between. The CDR3 loop is CASSAEIEGYTS. For the CDR3, the DNA is TGTGCCAGCAGCGCGGAGATCGAGGGCTACACCTCC.

This clonotype occurred once. A junction boundary mismatches the germline segment, possibly from a read error. This chain links TRBV10-3 with TRBJ2-4, with 8 bases identical to TRBD1. CDR1 is ENHRY, CDR2 SYGVKD, per germline. This CDR3 is built from 18 residues. The CDR3 protein is CASSRTGRSRGAKNIQYF. The CDR3 DNA sequence: TGTGCCAGCAGTCGGACAGGGCGGTCCCGGGGAGCCAAAAACATTCAGTACTTC.

The sample holds many counts of this clonotype. The chain has TRBV6-4 and TRBJ1-1; 7 bases align to TRBD1. There are 14 residues in the CDR3. Trimming at V came to 5 bases and at J to 5 bases, leaving 8 bases not matched to a gene. Germline-derived CDR1 and CDR2 are MRHNA and SNTAGT. The CDR3 region has the DNA TGTGCCAGCAGTAACGAAGAGGGGGCTACTGAAGCTTTCTTT. This translates into CASSNEEGATEAFF.

This clonotype was seen ten or more times. The chain has TRBV20-1 and TRBJ1-5; 8 bases agree with TRBD1. The V gene's germline CDR1 is DFQATT and CDR2 SNEGSKA (reference sequence). There are 14 residues in the CDR3. J lost 5 bases, V lost 4 bases, and 7 bases had no gene match. CDR3 amino acids: CSAIQGAADQPQHF. In DNA form, the CDR3 reads TGCAGTGCTATCCAGGGGGCTGCGGATCAGCCCCAGCATTTT.

This clonotype was picked up a small number of times. The junction shows a germline mismatch at one end, possibly a read error. V gene TRBV6-5 combines with J gene TRBJ2-3; 9 bases line up with TRBD1. The CDR3 extends over 15 amino acids. CDR1 and CDR2 from the germline V gene are MNHEY and SVGAGI. The DNA for the CDR3 is TGTGCCATCAGTTACGACAGGGGGATGGCAGATACGCAGTATTTT. Protein: CAISYDRGMADTQYF.

V gene TRBV9 combines with J gene TRBJ1-2; D unresolved. Germline V CDR1 and CDR2: SGDLS, YYNGEE. V was clipped by 5 bases and J by 4 bases, with 15 bases between them. The CDR3 has 14 residues. CDR3 residues: CASSELGTGYGYTF. In DNA, the CDR3 is TGTGCCAGCAGTGAACTGGGCACCGGCTATGGCTACACCTTC.

There are many counts of this clonotype. The gene calls are TRBV7-3 and TRBJ1-5; 8 nucleotides line up with TRBD1. The CDR3 runs to 13 residues. V lost 6 bases, J lost 5 bases, and 3 bases stayed unmatched. CDR1 and CDR2 (germline): SGHTA, FQGTGA. In nucleotides, the CDR3 is TGTGCCAGCAGTCCGGGACAGGATCAGCCCCAGCATTTT. As protein: CASSPGQDQPQHF. The full variable domain, rest sourced from reference TRBV7-3 and TRBJ1-5, is GAGVSQTPSNKVTEKGKYVELRCDPISGHTALYWYRQSLGQGPEFLIYFQGTGAADDSGLPNDRFFAVRPEGSVSTLKIQRTERGDSAVYLCASSPGQDQPQHFGDGTRLSIL.

The chain has TRBV2 and TRBJ2-1; D gene unclear. The CDR3 has 12 amino acids. Per the germline V gene, CDR1 is SNHLY and CDR2 is FYNNEI. Deletions cut 5 bases from V and 8 bases from J, with 10 bases between. CDR3 DNA: TGTGCCAGCAGTCCGATTGGGCATGAGCAGTTCTTC. This codes for CASSPIGHEQFF.

The chain couples TRBV20-1 to TRBJ2-3; 15 positions agree with TRBD2. With 0 bases clipped from V and 4 bases from J, the junction kept 5 bases outside the gene matches. The germline V gene encodes CDR1 DFQATT and CDR2 SNEGSKA (reference sequence). This CDR3 contains 17 residues. For the CDR3, the DNA is TGCAGTGCTAGAGATGGGACTAGCGGGAGGCGCCCAGATACGCAGTATTTT. Translating gives CSARDGTSGRRPDTQYF.

As to this clonotype: An end of the junction differs from the germline gene, which may be a read error. V and J are TRBV6-5 and TRBJ2-7; possibly TRBD2 for D (5 bases). In germline, CDR1 is MNHEY, CDR2 SVGAGI. The CDR3 consists of 16 residues. DNA for the CDR3: TGTGCCAGCAATTACTCTGCTCCGGGAAACTCCTACGAGCAGTACTTC. It specifies CASNYSAPGNSYEQYF.

The V gene is TRBV29-1, the J gene TRBJ2-1; D is ambiguous. CDR1 and CDR2 (germline): SQVTM, ANQGSEA. The CDR3 totals 11 residues. V was trimmed by 4 bases and J by 4 bases, leaving 5 bases between them. The CDR3, as DNA: TGCAGCGTTGTTGGTTACAATGAGCAGTTCTTC. Its protein is CSVVGYNEQFF.